The 7 T cell receptor beta chains reported below all come from one sample, sequenced in a study of blood T cell repertoires in COVID-19. Sequenced by immunoSEQ multiplex PCR; TCRdb stores in-frame clones only, minus some. The sample records more than 250,000 clones, around 83% being singletons. The specimen sequenced was PBMCs or T cells enriched from blood (not recorded which). These receptors all stem from a man aged 40-49 years who had been exposed to COVID-19.

The chain employs TRBV5-1 and TRBJ2-1, with 7 bases fitting TRBD2. The CDR3 runs 14 residues. CDR1 and CDR2 (germline): SGHRS, YFSETQ. J was trimmed by 6 bases and V by 5 bases; bases with no gene match: 8. The CDR3 DNA is TGCGCCAGCAGAGGCGGGAGCCAGGGCAATGAGCAGTTCTTC. Protein product: CASRGGSQGNEQFF.

V and J are TRBV25-1 and TRBJ2-1; 7 nucleotides line up with TRBD1. Per the germline V gene, CDR1 is MGHDK and CDR2 is SYGVNS. This CDR3 has 15 residues. V lost 4 bases and J lost 10; bases outside the gene matches: 13. CDR3 amino acids: CASSAADRISLEQFF. In nucleotides, the CDR3 is TGTGCCAGCAGTGCCGCGGACAGGATAAGTTTAGAGCAGTTCTTC.

This chain joins TRBV18 and TRBJ1-2; unclear D gene. This CDR3 comprises 16 residues. V lost 3 bases and J 4 bases, leaving 18 bases between the germline ends. Per the germline V gene, CDR1 is KGHSH and CDR2 is LQKENI. CDR3 loop: CASSPGTTAGRYGYTF. The CDR3 region has the DNA TGTGCCAGCTCACCTGGCACAACAGCAGGCCGCTATGGCTACACCTTC.

The chain carries TRBV5-4 and TRBJ1-2; 9 bases fit TRBD1. J lost 4 bases, V lost 0 bases, and 10 bases had no gene match. The CDR3 length is 17 residues. Germline-derived CDR1 and CDR2 are SGHNT and YYREEE (reference sequence). CDR3 in amino acids: CASSLGTARQGGYGYTF. CDR3 DNA: TGTGCCAGCAGCTTGGGCACGGCAAGACAGGGGGGCTATGGCTACACCTTC.

The V gene is TRBV2, the J gene TRBJ2-5; 13 nucleotides match TRBD2. Germline V gene data show CDR1 as SNHLY and CDR2 as FYNNEI. Trimming removed 5 bases from V and 5 bases from J; junction bases left unmatched: 5. The length of the CDR3 is 15 residues. The CDR3 nucleotides are TGTGCCAGCAGTCTACTAGCGGGAGGGGGGGAGACCCAGTACTTC. It codes for CASSLLAGGGETQYF.

The chain recombines TRBV9 with TRBJ2-5, with 7 nucleotides matching TRBD1. CDR1 is SGDLS and CDR2 is YYNGEE in the germline V gene. Losses at the gene ends were 0 bases for V and 5 bases for J; bases not matched to a gene: 4. CDR3 length: 14 residues. The CDR3, as DNA: TGTGCCAGCAGCGTAGACAGAGGGGGCGAGACCCAGTACTTC. This translates into CASSVDRGGETQYF. The variable domain in full, completed from reference TRBV9 and TRBJ2-5, reads DSGVTQTPKHLITATGQRVTLRCSPRSGDLSVYWYQQSLDQGLQFLIQYYNGEERAKGNILERFSAQQFPDLHSELNLSSLELGDSALYFCASSVDRGGETQYFGPGTRLLVL.

The chain is built from TRBV27 and TRBJ1-5; weak D call: TRBD1 (5 bases). Germline CDR1 and CDR2: MNHEY and SMNVEV (reference sequence). Trimming took off 3 bases at V and 7 bases at J, with 10 bases between the two ends. This CDR3 is 13 amino acids long. The CDR3 bases are TGTGCCAGCAGTTTGTCAGGGTGGCAGCCCCAGCATTTT. This translates into CASSLSGWQPQHF.